One sample yielded the 30 T cell receptor beta chains listed below, sequenced in a study of Ad26.COV2.S vaccination and SARS-CoV-2 variants. As for treatment: around 19 received Ad26.COV2.S at low or high dose, single or two shots; roughly five received placebo; per-sample allocation not given. After the first vaccine or placebo injection, samples were drawn on day 63. Sequencing was performed with immunoSEQ multiplex PCR; in TCRdb, only in-frame clones are kept and a portion is missing. The table includes over 400,000 clones, roughly nine tenths detected once. The specimen was peripheral blood, collected in a trial of Ad26.COV2.S vaccine versus placebo. The receptors stem from a person aged 18-65 years who received the Ad26.COV2.S COVID-19 vaccine or a placebo.

This sequence joins TRBV5-8 and TRBJ2-2, with D possibly matching TRBD1 (5 bases). The germline CDR1 and CDR2 sequences are SGHTS and YDEGEE. The CDR3 contains 15 residues. The V end lost 0 bases, the J end lost 6 bases, and 12 bases lay between the germline ends. The CDR3: CASSLVRVRSGELFF. CDR3 DNA sequence: TGTGCCAGCAGCTTGGTCAGGGTCCGGTCCGGGGAGCTGTTTTTT.

This rearrangement joins TRBV7-2 to TRBJ2-3, with D perhaps TRBD2 (6 bases). Trimming pared 5 bases from V and 4 bases from J, leaving 13 bases between. CDR1 is SGHTA and CDR2 is FQGNSA in the germline V gene. The CDR3 consists of 14 residues. The CDR3 is CASSRPWGADTQYF. The CDR3 coding sequence is TGTGCCAGCAGCCGCCCGTGGGGGGCAGATACGCAGTATTTT.

This clone is a singleton in its sample. The chain uses TRBV9 and TRBJ2-1; TRBD1 matches at 9 bases. Germline CDR1 and CDR2: SGDLS and YYNGEE. V lost 4 bases and J lost 6; bases outside the gene matches: 8. There are 15 residues in the CDR3. As DNA, the CDR3 is TGTGCCAGCAGCATGCAAGGGGACAGGGTCAATGAGCAGTTCTTC. Translated, it gives CASSMQGDRVNEQFF.

The rearrangement joins TRBV29-1 to TRBJ2-3, with 8 bases lining up with TRBD1. The CDR3 totals 15 residues. Germline CDR1 is SQVTM and CDR2 is ANQGSEA. V shed 3 bases and J 4 bases; nucleotides not matched to a gene: 9. The CDR3 DNA reads TGCAGCGTTGAGGCCGGGACAGGCTTCGCAGATACGCAGTATTTT. This translates into CSVEAGTGFADTQYF.

V gene TRBV9 combines with J gene TRBJ1-3; perhaps TRBD1 as D (6 bases). The CDR3 length is 15 residues. Trimming removed 4 bases at V and 0 bases at J, with 11 bases between. Germline CDR1 is SGDLS and CDR2 is YYNGEE. CDR3: CASSTGTNSGNTIYF. The CDR3 DNA reads TGTGCCAGCAGCACAGGGACAAACTCTGGAAACACCATATATTTT.

The genes are TRBV6-6 and TRBJ1-5; the D gene is possibly TRBD1 (5 bases). The length of the CDR3 is 13 residues. From germline, CDR1 is MNHNY and CDR2 SVGAGI (reference sequence). The ends were cut back, 5 bases at V and 6 bases at J, with 11 bases in the middle. The CDR3 region is CASSGTGIQPQHF. CDR3 nucleotides: TGTGCCAGCAGTGGGACCGGTATTCAGCCCCAGCATTTT.

The chain has TRBV5-1 and TRBJ1-2; 10 bases are a match to TRBD1. Germline loops: CDR1 SGHRS, CDR2 YFSETQ. V lost 4 bases to trimming and J lost 14 bases; unmatched junction nucleotides: 8. The length of the CDR3 is 12 residues. CDR3 residues: CASSLGQGEGTF. CDR3 sequence (DNA): TGCGCCAGCAGCCTTGGACAGGGGGAAGGAACCTTC.

The chain uses TRBV3-1 (or the pseudogene TRBV3-2) and TRBJ1-1, with no clear D. The germline CDR1 and CDR2 sequences are LGHDT and YNNKEL (reference sequence). V gave up 1 base and J gave up 6 bases, with 12 bases separating them. This CDR3 is 14 amino acids long. In DNA, the CDR3 is TGTGCCAGCAGCCAAGTGTCCGGGTTCCCTGAAGCTTTCTTT. Translation: CASSQVSGFPEAFF.

The chain is built from TRBV28 and TRBJ2-4; D might be TRBD2 (6 bases). V was cut by 6 bases and J by 3 bases, with 9 bases left in between. The germline V gene encodes CDR1 MDHEN and CDR2 SYDVKM. This CDR3 is 13 amino acids long. The DNA of the CDR3 is TGTGCCAGCAGGCGGGGTGGCAAAAACATTCAGTACTTC. It codes for CASRRGGKNIQYF.

This clone came up a few times. The V and J genes are TRBV2 and TRBJ2-7; D gene uncertain. The CDR3 loop spans 11 amino acids. V gave up 4 bases and J gave up 3 bases, with 4 bases separating them. Germline CDR1 and CDR2: SNHLY and FYNNEI. In DNA form, the CDR3 reads TGTGCCAGCAGTGGGGGCTACGAGCAGTACTTC. Translating it yields CASSGGYEQYF.

The rearrangement uses TRBV21-1 and TRBJ2-2; TRBD1 is taken as the D call from the table, unchecked against the DNA. TRBV21-1 is tagged as a pseudogene. The CDR3 covers 15 residues. CDR3: CASSKTGRGTGELFF. CDR3 DNA sequence: TGTGCCAGCAGCAAGACAGGGAGAGGCACCGGGGAGCTGTTTTTT.

V is TRBV10-3 and J is TRBJ1-3; 9 positions match TRBD1. From germline, CDR1 is ENHRY and CDR2 SYGVKD. The J segment lost 2 bases and the V segment lost 3 bases, leaving 2 bases of the junction unmatched. The CDR3 totals 15 residues. CDR3 amino acids: CAISDRDRAGNTIYF. The CDR3 DNA follows: TGTGCCATCAGTGACAGGGACAGGGCTGGAAACACCATATATTTT.

The rearrangement links TRBV27 to TRBJ2-1; 8 positions agree with TRBD2. Per germline, CDR1 MNHEY and CDR2 SMNVEV (reference sequence). The V gene end was trimmed by 6 bases and the J gene end by 0 bases; junction bases not matched to a gene: 4. The CDR3 sequence is 15 residues long. The chain's CDR3 is CASRTGTSSYNEQFF. CDR3 coding DNA: TGTGCCAGCAGGACCGGGACTAGCTCCTACAATGAGCAGTTCTTC.

The chain recombines TRBV28 with TRBJ2-2; a weak D match, TRBD2 (6 bases). In germline, CDR1 is MDHEN, CDR2 SYDVKM. The CDR3 is 14 amino acids. Trimming stripped 3 bases from V and 6 bases from J, with 11 bases between. DNA of the CDR3: TGTGCCAGCAGTTTTGGAGGGGTTCCCGGGGAGCTGTTTTTT. As protein: CASSFGGVPGELFF. The full variable domain, rest sourced from reference TRBV28 and TRBJ2-2, is DVKVTQSSRYLVKRTGEKVFLECVQDMDHENMFWYRQDPGLGLRLIYFSYDVKMKEKGDIPEGYSVSREKKERFSLILESASTNQTSMYLCASSFGGVPGELFFGEGSRLTVL.

The V and J genes are TRBV15 and TRBJ2-7; TRBD1 agrees at 9 bases. V lost 0 bases and J lost 6; bases outside the gene matches: 6. From germline, CDR1 is LNHNV and CDR2 YYDKDF (reference sequence). The CDR3 consists of 15 residues. CDR3 nucleotides: TGTGCCACCAGCAGAGATCTGGGACAGGGTTCCGAGCAGTACTTC. It encodes CATSRDLGQGSEQYF.

This clone was detected once. The rearrangement joins TRBV5-5 to TRBJ2-2; 7 nucleotides align to TRBD1. The CDR3 sequence is 14 residues long. Unmatched junction bases numbered 7, after V lost 5 bases and J lost 6 bases. CDR1 is SGHKS, CDR2 YYEKEE, per germline (reference sequence). The CDR3 spells CASRRQGAAGELFF. The CDR3 bases are TGTGCCAGCAGACGACAGGGCGCGGCCGGGGAGCTGTTTTTT.

Only one count was recorded for this clone. The chain recombines TRBV6-2 or TRBV6-3 with TRBJ1-1, with 9 bases that match TRBD1. This CDR3 is 13 amino acids long. Germline CDR1 is MNHEY and CDR2 is SVGEGT. Trimming at V came to 6 bases and at J to 7 bases, leaving 6 bases not matched to a gene. CDR3 DNA sequence: TGTGCCAGCAGCGGGACAGGGATGGGTGAAGCTTTCTTT. It specifies CASSGTGMGEAFF.

This chain links TRBV4-1 with TRBJ1-4; 10 bases align to TRBD1. V trimming: 7 bases; J trimming: 6 bases; junction bases outside the gene matches: 14. The CDR3 contains 17 residues. Germline assignment: CDR1 MGHRA and CDR2 YSYEKL. Written as DNA, the CDR3 is TGCGCCAGCATCCCAAGCCGGACCGGGACAGGGGATGAAAAACTGTTTTTT. It translates to CASIPSRTGTGDEKLFF.

The chain uses TRBV7-3 and TRBJ2-1; no clear D. V lost 5 bases, J lost 1 base, and 12 bases lay in between. Germline values: CDR1 SGHTA, CDR2 FQGTGA. The CDR3 length is 15 residues. CDR3 in DNA: TGTGCCAGCAGCGACGACTCCTCATCCTACAATGAGCAGTTCTTC. It translates to CASSDDSSSYNEQFF.

The rearrangement uses TRBV2 and TRBJ2-1; the match to TRBD2 covers 15 bases. Germline CDR1 SNHLY, CDR2 FYNNEI. CDR3 length equals 18 residues. V lost 1 base and J lost 7; bases outside the gene matches: 8. In nucleotides, the CDR3 is TGTGCCAGCAGTGAAGGTGGCAGAGGGACTAGCGGGAGGAATGAGCAGTTCTTC. It translates to CASSEGGRGTSGRNEQFF.

CDR3 sequence: CASSLISEKLFF. For the CDR3, the DNA is TGTGCCAGCAGCTTGATCAGTGAAAAACTGTTTTTT. V usage is TRBV5-5 and J usage is TRBJ1-4; D gene ambiguous. Germline V gene sequence: CDR1 SGHKS, CDR2 YYEKEE (reference sequence). The V end lost 1 base, the J end lost 7 bases, and 5 bases lay between the germline ends. The CDR3 is made up of 12 amino acids.

The V gene is TRBV9, the J gene TRBJ2-1; 9 bases are a match to TRBD2. The CDR3 length is 16 residues. Germline V gives CDR1 SGDLS, CDR2 YYNGEE. V lost 0 bases and J lost 3; bases outside the gene matches: 4. In nucleotides, the CDR3 is TGTGCCAGCAGCGTAGTTTTAGCGGGGGACTACAATGAGCAGTTCTTC. Its protein product is CASSVVLAGDYNEQFF.

The gene calls are TRBV5-1 and TRBJ1-1, with no clear D. The CDR3 sequence is 14 residues long. CDR1 SGHRS and CDR2 YFSETQ come from the germline V gene. Deletions cut 4 bases from V and 2 bases from J, with 12 bases between. CDR3: CASSPDGRNTEAFF. Written as DNA, the CDR3 is TGCGCCAGCAGCCCGGACGGACGAAACACTGAAGCTTTCTTT.

V usage is TRBV28 and J usage is TRBJ1-6; 7 positions match TRBD1. With 8 bases clipped from V and 0 bases from J, the junction kept 10 bases outside the gene matches. The CDR3 runs 17 residues. CDR1 and CDR2 from the germline V gene are MDHEN and SYDVKM. The CDR3 coding sequence is TGTGCCAGCGGGACAACAGGGGTCGCCTCCTATAATTCACCCCTCCACTTT. Translating it yields CASGTTGVASYNSPLHF.

Regarding this clone: Different DNA sequences within this sample yield the same CDR3. The rearrangement joins TRBV11-2 to TRBJ1-2, with D maybe TRBD1 (5 bases). The V gene's germline CDR1 is SGHAT and CDR2 FQNNGV. Trimming cost V 1 base and J 4 bases, with 7 bases left between them. The CDR3 has 13 residues. The CDR3 loop reads CASSLGGSYGYTF. The CDR3 DNA is TGTGCCAGCAGCTTAGGGGGGAGCTATGGCTACACCTTC.

V gene TRBV19 combines with J gene TRBJ2-2; D gene uncertain. Germline V gene lookup returns CDR1 LNHDA and CDR2 SQIVND (reference sequence). The length of the CDR3 is 12 residues. Trimming took off 5 bases at V and 6 bases at J, with 7 bases between the two ends. The CDR3 DNA reads as TGTGCCAGTAGTCCCCCCCCCGGGGAGCTGTTTTTT. This gives the protein CASSPPPGELFF. Filled out from reference TRBV19 and TRBJ2-2, the complete variable domain reads DGGITQSPKYLFRKEGQNVTLSCEQNLNHDAMYWYRQDPGQGLRLIYYSQIVNDFQKGDIAEGYSVSREKKESFPLTVTSAQKNPTAFYLCASSPPPGELFFGEGSRLTVL.

V is TRBV19 and J is TRBJ1-3, with D hard to call. V shed 2 bases and J shed 0 bases, with 14 bases lying between them. The germline V gene has CDR1 LNHDA and CDR2 SQIVND (reference sequence). This CDR3 contains 17 residues. Here the CDR3 reads CASSIRRGLFSGNTIYF. The DNA of the CDR3 is TGTGCCAGTAGTATACGTAGAGGTCTTTTCTCTGGAAACACCATATATTTT.

The chain is built from TRBV7-2 and TRBJ1-5; D call uncertain. Trimming cost V 6 bases and J 6 bases, with 15 bases left between them. The CDR3 length is 14 residues. CDR1 SGHTA and CDR2 FQGNSA come from the germline V gene. The CDR3 protein is CASSPRQEGQPQHF. The CDR3 nucleotides read TGTGCCAGCAGTCCCCGCCAGGAAGGTCAGCCCCAGCATTTT.

The CDR3 loop is CASSFSEYQPQHF. The CDR3 coding sequence is TGTGCCAGCAGCTTTTCTGAGTATCAGCCCCAGCATTTT. The rearrangement uses TRBV11-2 and TRBJ1-5; the D is unclear. Germline-derived CDR1 and CDR2 are SGHAT and FQNNGV. CDR3 length equals 13 residues. With 3 bases removed from V and 5 bases from J, the gap between germline ends came to 8 bases.

This chain joins TRBV6-5 and TRBJ1-2, with 7 bases fitting TRBD1. The CDR3 sequence is 14 residues long. J gave up 6 bases and V 5 bases, and 9 bases lay outside the gene matches. Germline V gene data show CDR1 as MNHEY and CDR2 as SVGAGI. As DNA, the CDR3 is TGTGCCAGCAGTCGCCTCGACAGGGATAATGGCTACACCTTC. Protein: CASSRLDRDNGYTF.